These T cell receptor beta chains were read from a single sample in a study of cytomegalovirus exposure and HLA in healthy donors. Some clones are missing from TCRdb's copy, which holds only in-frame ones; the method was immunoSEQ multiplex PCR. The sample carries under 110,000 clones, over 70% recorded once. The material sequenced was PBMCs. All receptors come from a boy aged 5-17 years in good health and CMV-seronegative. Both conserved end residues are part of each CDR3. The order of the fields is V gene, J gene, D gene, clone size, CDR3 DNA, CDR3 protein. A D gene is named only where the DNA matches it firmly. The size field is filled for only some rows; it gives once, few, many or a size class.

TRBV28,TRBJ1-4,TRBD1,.,TGTGCCAGCAGTACTGTCTCCGGGACAGGGGCCTTGAATGAAAAACTGTTTTTT,CASSTVSGTGALNEKLFF
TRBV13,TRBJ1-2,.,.,TGTGCCAGCAGTCAAGAATCTTTCCGAGGGGGTCGTTATGGCTACACCTTC,CASSQESFRGGRYGYTF
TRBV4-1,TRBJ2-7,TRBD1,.,TGCGCCAGCAGCCAAGGGACAGGGTTCTACGAGCAGTACTTC,CASSQGTGFYEQYF
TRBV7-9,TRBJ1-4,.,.,TGTGCCAGCAGCCCTGGAGGGACCGCTAATGAAAAACTGTTTTTT,CASSPGGTANEKLFF
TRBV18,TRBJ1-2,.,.,TGTGCCAGCTCACCAGGGCAGGCTAACTATGGCTACACCTTC,CASSPGQANYGYTF
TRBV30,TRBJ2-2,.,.,TGTGCCCGGGAGGCAGGGGGCGTTGACACCGGGGAGCTGTTTTTT,CAREAGGVDTGELFF
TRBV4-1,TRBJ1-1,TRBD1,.,TGCGCCAGCAGCCAAGTCCCGACAGGGAGCCAAAACACTGAAGCTTTCTTT,CASSQVPTGSQNTEAFF
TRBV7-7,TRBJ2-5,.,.,TGTGCCAGCAGCCCCGGACAGTTCCAAGAGACCCAGTACTTC,CASSPGQFQETQYF
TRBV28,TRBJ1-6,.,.,TGTGCCAGCCGGGGTCGAGGGAGGCTCGGTTCACCCCTCCACTTT,CASRGRGRLGSPLHF
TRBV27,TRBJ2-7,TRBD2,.,TGTGCCAGCAGTTCAGGGACTAGCGGGAGAACCGTGCAGTACTTC,CASSSGTSGRTVQYF
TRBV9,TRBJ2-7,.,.,TGTGCCAGCAGCGGCGGGGATTACGAGCAGTACTTC,CASSGGDYEQYF
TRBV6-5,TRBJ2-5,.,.,TGTGCCAGCGAGGATTCAAAGACCCAGTACTTC,CASEDSKTQYF
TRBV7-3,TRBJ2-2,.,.,TGTGCCAGCGGTCGGGGACTGAACACCGGGGAGCTGTTTTTT,CASGRGLNTGELFF
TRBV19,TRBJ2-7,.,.,TGTGCCAGTAGTATAGGGCAGGGCATCGAGCAGTACTTC,CASSIGQGIEQYF
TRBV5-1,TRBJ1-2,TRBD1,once,TGCGCCAGCAGCTTTACAGGGGATAGCTATGGCTACACCTTC,CASSFTGDSYGYTF
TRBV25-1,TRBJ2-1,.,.,TGTGCCAGCAGGGCCCCGGGTATCTATGAGCAGTTCTTC,CASRAPGIYEQFF
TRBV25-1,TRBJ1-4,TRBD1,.,TGTGCCAGCCGAGGGACAGAGGGCGAAAAACTGTTTTTT,CASRGTEGEKLFF
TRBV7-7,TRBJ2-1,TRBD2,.,TGTGCCAGCAGCTTAGGAGCGGGGGCCGGCGATGAGCAGTTCTTC,CASSLGAGAGDEQFF
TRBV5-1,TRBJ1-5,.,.,TGCGCCAGCAGCTTATCAGGGGTTAGCAATCAGCCCCAGCATTTT,CASSLSGVSNQPQHF
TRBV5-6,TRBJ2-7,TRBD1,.,TGTGCCAGCAGTGACGGACAGGGGTACGACGAGCAGTACTTC,CASSDGQGYDEQYF
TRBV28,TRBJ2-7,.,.,TGTGCCAGCAGTTACGGTGACAGGTACGAGCAGTACTTC,CASSYGDRYEQYF
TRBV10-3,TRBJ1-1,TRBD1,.,TGTGCCATTGGACAGGGTGAGACTGAAGCTTTCTTT,CAIGQGETEAFF
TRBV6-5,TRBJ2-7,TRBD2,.,TGTGCCAGCAGCGTGGGGCTAGCGGGAATCTACGAGCAGTACTTC,CASSVGLAGIYEQYF
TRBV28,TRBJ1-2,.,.,TGTGCCAGCAGTCAAACAGGGATTCCCTATGGCTACACCTTC,CASSQTGIPYGYTF
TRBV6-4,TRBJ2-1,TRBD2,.,TGTGCCAGCTCCCCTAGCGGGAGTTTGAATGAGCAGTTCTTC,CASSPSGSLNEQFF
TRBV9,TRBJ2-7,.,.,TGTGCCAGCAGCGGTCAAAACAGGGACGAGCAGTACTTC,CASSGQNRDEQYF
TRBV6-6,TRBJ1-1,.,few,TGTGCCAGCAGTTATCGGGGTGAAACTGAAGCTTTCTTT,CASSYRGETEAFF
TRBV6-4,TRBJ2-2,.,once,TGTGCCAGCAGTGGACACTACACCGGGGAGCTGTTTTTT,CASSGHYTGELFF
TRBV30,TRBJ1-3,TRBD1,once,TGTGCCTGGAGTTCGGACAGGCACCCGATTTTT,CAWSSDRHPIF
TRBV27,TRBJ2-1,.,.,TGTGCCAGCAGTATCCGAGGTCATGAGCAGTTCTTC,CASSIRGHEQFF
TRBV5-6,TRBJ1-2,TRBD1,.,TGTGCCAGCAGCTTTTACACAGGGGAGGGCTACACCTTC,CASSFYTGEGYTF
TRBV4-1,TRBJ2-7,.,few,TGCGCCAGCAGCCAAGTTGTCGGCGGGACCTACGAGCAGTACTTC,CASSQVVGGTYEQYF
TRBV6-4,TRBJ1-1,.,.,TGTGCCAGCAGTGCCCTACTCAACACTGAAGCTTTCTTT,CASSALLNTEAFF
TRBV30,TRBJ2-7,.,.,TGTGCCTGGAGTGGCCAGGTCGGCTACGAGCAGTACTTC,CAWSGQVGYEQYF
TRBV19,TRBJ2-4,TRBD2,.,TGTGCCAGTAGTATAGAGTGGGGACTAGCGTCTCCCGCCCCAAAAAACATTCAGTACTTC,CASSIEWGLASPAPKNIQYF
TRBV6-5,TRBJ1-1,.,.,TGTGCCAGCAGTTACTCGGGCATCGAAGCTTTCTTT,CASSYSGIEAFF
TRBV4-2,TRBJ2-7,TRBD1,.,TGTGCCAGCAGCCCGGGGGGGGGACAGGGGTTTGCCTACGAGCAGTACTTC,CASSPGGGQGFAYEQYF
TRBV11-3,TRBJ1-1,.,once,TGTGCCAGCAGCTTAGCCCGCGGGGCTGAAGCTTTCTTT,CASSLARGAEAFF
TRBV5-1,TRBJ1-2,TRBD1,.,TGCGCCAGCAGCTTGGACAGGGGCTATGGCTACACCTTC,CASSLDRGYGYTF
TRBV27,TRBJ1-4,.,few,TGTGCCAGCAGGAACTCAGGGGTAGGGGAAAAACTGTTTTTT,CASRNSGVGEKLFF
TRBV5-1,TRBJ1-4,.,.,TGCGCCAGCAGCCCGGACAGAAGGGGAACTAATGAAAAACTGTTTTTT,CASSPDRRGTNEKLFF
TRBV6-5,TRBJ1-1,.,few,TGTGCCAGCAGTTACCCCTCGGGAGAAGCTTTCTTT,CASSYPSGEAFF
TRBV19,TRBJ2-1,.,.,TGTGCCAGTAGTCCTCTTTCAACACAGGGGACTTCCTACAATGAGCAGTTCTTC,CASSPLSTQGTSYNEQFF
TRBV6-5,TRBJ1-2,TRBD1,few,TGTGCCAGCAGACTCGGACAGGGTGGCTACACCTTC,CASRLGQGGYTF
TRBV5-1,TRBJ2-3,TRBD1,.,TGCGCCAGCAGTCTCGTCGACAGGGGAGATATTAGCACAGATACGCAGTATTTT,CASSLVDRGDISTDTQYF
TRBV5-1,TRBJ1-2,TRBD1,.,TGCGCCAGCAGCAACGACAGGGGGAAAAATGGCTACACCTTC,CASSNDRGKNGYTF
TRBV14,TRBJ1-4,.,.,TGTGCCAGCAGCCCTCGGTCCGTGGTTGAAAAACTGTTTTTT,CASSPRSVVEKLFF
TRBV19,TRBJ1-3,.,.,TGTGCCAGTAGCGGTGACAGTTCTTTCTCTGGAAACACCATATATTTT,CASSGDSSFSGNTIYF
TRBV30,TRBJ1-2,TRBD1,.,TGTGCCTTACCCTGGTGGGACAGGGAGGGACATGGCTACACCTTC,CALPWWDREGHGYTF
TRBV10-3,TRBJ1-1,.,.,TGTGCCATCAGCGAAAGACGTCCCACAGGGTACACTGAAGCTTTCTTT,CAISERRPTGYTEAFF
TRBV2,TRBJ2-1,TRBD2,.,TGTGCCAGCAAAATGACTAGCGGGAGCGATGAGCAGTTCTTC,CASKMTSGSDEQFF
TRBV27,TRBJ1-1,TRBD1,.,TGTGCCAGCAGTTTCGGGACAGGGGGCGATTTTGAAGCTTTCTTT,CASSFGTGGDFEAFF
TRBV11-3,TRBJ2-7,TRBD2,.,TGTGCCAGCAGCTTCCAGGGACTAGCGGGAGGGCAACGGGGCGAGCAGTACTTC,CASSFQGLAGGQRGEQYF
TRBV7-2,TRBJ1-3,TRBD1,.,TGTGCCAGCAGCCGAGGGACAGGGAGCTCTGGAAACACCATATATTTT,CASSRGTGSSGNTIYF
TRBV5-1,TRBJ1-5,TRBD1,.,TGCGCCAGCAGCTTGGGCCCAGGGACAGGTCAGCCCCAGCATTTT,CASSLGPGTGQPQHF
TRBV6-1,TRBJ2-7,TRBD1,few,TGTGCCAGCAGAGACGGACAGGGGCCCTACGAGCAGTACTTC,CASRDGQGPYEQYF
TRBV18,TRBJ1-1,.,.,TGTGCCAGCTCACCTTATTCGGGGGGCACTGAAGCTTTCTTT,CASSPYSGGTEAFF
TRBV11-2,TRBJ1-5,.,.,TGTGCCAGCAGCCGTGACTTCAACCAGCCCCAGCATTTT,CASSRDFNQPQHF
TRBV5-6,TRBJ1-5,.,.,TGTGCCAGCAGCTTGTGGGTAAGGGGGAATCAGCCCCAGCATTTT,CASSLWVRGNQPQHF